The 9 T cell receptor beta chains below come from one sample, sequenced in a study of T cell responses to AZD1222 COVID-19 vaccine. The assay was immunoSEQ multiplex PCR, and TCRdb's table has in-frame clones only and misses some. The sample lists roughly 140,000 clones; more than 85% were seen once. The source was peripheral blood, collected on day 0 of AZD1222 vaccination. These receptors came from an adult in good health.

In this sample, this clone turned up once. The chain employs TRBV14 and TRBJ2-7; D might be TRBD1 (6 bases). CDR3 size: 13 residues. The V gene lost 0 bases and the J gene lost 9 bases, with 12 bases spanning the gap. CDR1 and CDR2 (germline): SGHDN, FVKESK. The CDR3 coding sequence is TGTGCCAGCAGCCAAGACAGGGGATCCGCGCAGTACTTC. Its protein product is CASSQDRGSAQYF.

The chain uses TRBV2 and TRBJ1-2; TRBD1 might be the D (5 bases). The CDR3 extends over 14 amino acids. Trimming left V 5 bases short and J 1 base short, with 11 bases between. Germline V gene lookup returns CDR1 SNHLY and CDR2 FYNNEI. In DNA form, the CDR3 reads TGTGCCAGCAGTTCGACAGTGGTTAACTATGGCTACACCTTC. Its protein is CASSSTVVNYGYTF.

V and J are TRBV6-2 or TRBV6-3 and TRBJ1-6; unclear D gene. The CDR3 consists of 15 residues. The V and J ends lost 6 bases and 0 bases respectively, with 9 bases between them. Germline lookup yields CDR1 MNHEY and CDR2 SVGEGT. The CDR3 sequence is CASSPLSSYNSPLHF. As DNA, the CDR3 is TGTGCCAGCAGCCCCCTGAGCTCCTATAATTCACCCCTCCACTTT.

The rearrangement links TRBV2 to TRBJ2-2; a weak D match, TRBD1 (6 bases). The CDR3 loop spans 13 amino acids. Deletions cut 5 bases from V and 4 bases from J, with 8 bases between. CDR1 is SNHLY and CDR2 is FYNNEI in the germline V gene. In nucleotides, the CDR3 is TGTGCCAGCAGTAACAGGGTCACCGGGGAGCTGTTTTTT. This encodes CASSNRVTGELFF.

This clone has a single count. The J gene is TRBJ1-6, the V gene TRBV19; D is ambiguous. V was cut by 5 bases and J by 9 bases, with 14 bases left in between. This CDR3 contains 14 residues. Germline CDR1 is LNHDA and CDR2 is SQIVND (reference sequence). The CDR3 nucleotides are TGTGCCAGTAGTCCGGGTTTAGCGCCTTCACCCCTCCACTTT. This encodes CASSPGLAPSPLHF. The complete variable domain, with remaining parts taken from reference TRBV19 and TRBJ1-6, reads DGGITQSPKYLFRKEGQNVTLSCEQNLNHDAMYWYRQDPGQGLRLIYYSQIVNDFQKGDIAEGYSVSREKKESFPLTVTSAQKNPTAFYLCASSPGLAPSPLHFGNGTRLTVT.

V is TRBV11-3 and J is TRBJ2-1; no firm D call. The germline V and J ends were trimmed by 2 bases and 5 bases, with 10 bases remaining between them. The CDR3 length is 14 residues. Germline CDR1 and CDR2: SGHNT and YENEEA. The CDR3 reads CASSLTRSDNEQFF. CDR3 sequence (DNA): TGTGCCAGCAGCTTAACGCGGTCCGACAATGAGCAGTTCTTC. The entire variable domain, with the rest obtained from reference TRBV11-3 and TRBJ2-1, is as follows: EAGVVQSPRYKIIEKKQPVAFWCNPISGHNTLYWYLQNLGQGPELLIRYENEEAVDDSQLPKDRFSAERLKGVDSTLKIQPAELGDSAVYLCASSLTRSDNEQFFGPGTRLTVL.

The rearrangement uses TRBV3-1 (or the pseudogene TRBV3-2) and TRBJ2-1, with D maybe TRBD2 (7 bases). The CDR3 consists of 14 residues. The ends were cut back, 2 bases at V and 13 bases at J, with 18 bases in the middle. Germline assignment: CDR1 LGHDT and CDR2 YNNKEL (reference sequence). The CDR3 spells CASSQSGRGLFQFF. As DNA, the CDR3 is TGTGCCAGCAGCCAAAGTGGCAGGGGACTATTCCAGTTCTTC.

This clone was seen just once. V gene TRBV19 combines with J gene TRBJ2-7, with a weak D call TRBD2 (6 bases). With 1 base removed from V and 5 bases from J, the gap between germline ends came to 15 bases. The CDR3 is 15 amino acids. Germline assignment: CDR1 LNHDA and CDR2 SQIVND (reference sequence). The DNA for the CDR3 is TGTGCCAGTAGTATAGGTGCAGGGACGGGAGACGAGCAGTACTTC. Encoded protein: CASSIGAGTGDEQYF. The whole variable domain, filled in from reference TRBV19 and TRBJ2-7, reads DGGITQSPKYLFRKEGQNVTLSCEQNLNHDAMYWYRQDPGQGLRLIYYSQIVNDFQKGDIAEGYSVSREKKESFPLTVTSAQKNPTAFYLCASSIGAGTGDEQYFGPGTRLTVT.

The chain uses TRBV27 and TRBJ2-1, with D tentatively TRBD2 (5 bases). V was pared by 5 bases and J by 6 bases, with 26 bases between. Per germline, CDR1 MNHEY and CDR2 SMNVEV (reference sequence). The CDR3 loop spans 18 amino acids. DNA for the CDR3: TGTGCCAGCAGTCCCAACCCGTCCGCTAGCAGAAATTTCAATGAGCAGTTCTTC. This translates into CASSPNPSASRNFNEQFF.